The entry below describes one T cell receptor beta chain. Stated time point: persistent/refractory GD, antithyroid drugs over 5 years with positive TRAb. PBMCs were the source of the RNA used for TCR sequencing. The sample comes from a study of regulatory T cells in long-lasting Graves disease. From germline, CDR1 is SQVTM and CDR2 ANQGSEA. V lost 7 bases to trimming and J lost 3 bases; unmatched junction nucleotides: 11. The CDR3 has 15 amino acids. Building of the TCR beta libraries involved iRepertoire HTBI primers and Arm-PCR of CDR3 regions. TCRdb called the multiplex PCR reads again in MiXCR, with one record for every CDR3 protein. The sample has 450,000 or so distinct CDR3 sequences, 20% seen once; the top ten hold 6.5% to 8%.

The chain couples TRBV29-1 to TRBJ2-7; 11 positions agree with TRBD2. The material sequenced was peripheral blood mononuclear cells (PBMCs), taken when the disease was refractory, from a patient treated with antithyroid drugs. The sequence was obtained from a female donor with Graves disease. The CDR3 DNA reads as TGCAGCGCCGGTATCCTAGCGGGAGGACTCTACGAGCAGTACTTC. Translated: CSAGILAGGLYEQYF.